The 5 T cell receptor beta chains below come from one sample, sequenced in a study of blood T cells in healthy people across ages. The use of a sample-barcoded 5' primer and a J-beta primer mix characterized a second PCR of 7 to 11 cycles. TCRdb re-analysed the 5' RACE reads in MiXCR, keeping a single row per CDR3 protein. The sample lists about 800,000 distinct CDR3 sequences, around 25% occurring once. This sample also belongs to another study, concerning T cells of mothers and their children.

The specimen sequenced was blood. The receptors here all came from a boy younger than 18 in good health.

This clonotype was recorded a few times. This sequence joins TRBV29-1 and TRBJ2-7, with D possibly being TRBD1 (6 bases). With 6 bases removed from V and 6 bases from J, the gap between germline ends came to 18 bases. The CDR3 extends over 13 amino acids. The germline CDR1 and CDR2 sequences are SQVTM and ANQGSEA. CDR3 region: CSVPGVTLGEQYF. CDR3 in DNA: TGCAGCGTCCCAGGGGTAACCCTGGGCGAGCAGTACTTC.

This clonotype was counted a few times. The chain recombines TRBV7-4 with TRBJ2-1; tentatively, D is TRBD1 (5 bases). V shed 6 bases and J shed 8 bases, with 14 bases lying between them. The CDR3 consists of 13 residues. From germline, CDR1 is SGHVT and CDR2 SQSDAQ. The DNA of the CDR3 is TGTGCCAGCAGTTTACTCCAGGGTCATGAGCAGTTCTTC. It codes for CASSLLQGHEQFF.

V gene TRBV7-9 combines with J gene TRBJ1-2; no reliable D call. CDR3 size: 14 residues. Germline CDR1 SEHNR, CDR2 FQNEAQ (reference sequence). Trimming took 1 base from V and 8 from J, leaving 14 bases between them. CDR3 sequence: CASSLVPGKEGYTF. In DNA, the CDR3 is TGTGCCAGCAGCTTAGTTCCGGGGAAGGAGGGCTACACCTTC.

The CDR3 spells CASSPAGGITEAFF. The CDR3 nucleotides read TGCGCCAGCAGCCCCGCGGGGGGAATCACTGAAGCTTTCTTT. The rearrangement uses TRBV5-1 and TRBJ1-1; D is perhaps TRBD1 (5 bases). Trimming removed 4 bases at V and 4 bases at J, with 14 bases between. This CDR3 has 14 residues. Germline V gives CDR1 SGHRS, CDR2 YFSETQ.

This clonotype was counted a few times. The rearrangement uses TRBV7-2 and TRBJ2-1; D tentatively fits TRBD1 or TRBD2 (5 bases each). V lost 1 base, J lost 2 bases, and 12 bases lay in between. CDR3 length: 16 residues. Germline V lookup: CDR1 SGHTA, CDR2 FQGNSA. The CDR3 is CASSLGPGPTYNEQFF. The CDR3 DNA follows: TGTGCCAGCAGCTTAGGGCCGGGGCCTACCTACAATGAGCAGTTCTTC.